This T cell receptor (beta chain) was captured in a study of STAT3 mutations in large granular lymphocyte leukemia. Study information: Immunosuppressive therapy was given to more than half of T-LGLL patients. Findings and limits, study-wide: At least one immunodominant TCR beta clonotype appeared in every T-cell large granular lymphocyte leukemia patient. Clonal expansion was inferred from other time points because no sample existed at each clone's first appearance. In several patients, dominant TCR clone burden exceeded STAT3 mutant burden, suggesting STAT3 mutation arose secondarily.

V was pared by 8 bases and J by 6 bases, with 7 bases of the junction left unmatched. CDR1 and CDR2 from the germline V gene are SGHVS and FQNEAQ. This CDR3 contains 14 residues. As concerns this clone: Its antigen is unidentified.

Approximately 40,000 productive templates were obtained per sample on average. TCRdb's copy holds only in-frame clones and misses some; the assay was immunoSEQ multiplex PCR. The sample contains around 17,000 clones, 84% of which appear only once. This receptor was obtained from a man between 45 and 60 years old with T-cell large granular lymphocyte leukemia. Some clones in this sample may be carry-over from other donors' samples. The chain is built from TRBV7-8 and TRBJ2-2, with 9 bases aligning to TRBD2. Specimen: peripheral blood mononuclear cells. DNA for the CDR3: TGTGCCAGCCAGATAGCGGGAGCGCCCGGGGAGCTGTTTTTT. It specifies CASQIAGAPGELFF. Complete variable domain (other parts from reference TRBV7-8 and TRBJ2-2): GAGVSQSPRYKVAKRGQDVALRCDPISGHVSLFWYQQALGQGPEFLTYFQNEAQLDKSGLPSDRFFAERPEGSVSTLKIQRTQQEDSAVYLCASQIAGAPGELFFGEGSRLTVL.